The clone carrying this T cell receptor (beta chain) was detected many times. These data originate in a study of regulatory T cells in long-lasting Graves disease. Time point given: newly diagnosed GD, antithyroid drugs for less than 3 months. The authors made the TCR library using RNA they extracted from PBMCs. To make TCR beta libraries, researchers used iRepertoire HTBI primers and Arm-PCR of CDR3 regions. TCRdb fed the multiplex PCR reads into MiXCR, producing one record per CDR3 protein. The table shows roughly 260,000 distinct CDR3 sequences, with about 17% occurring only once. The same data also went into a second study, on T cells in Graves' hyperthyroidism and ophthalmopathy.

Sequencing was performed on peripheral blood mononuclear cells (PBMCs), taken at new diagnosis, from a patient treated with antithyroid drugs. The source of this sequence is a woman aged 30 to 39 with Graves disease.

CDR3 amino acids: CASSLGIGQGALPWYF. The CDR3 DNA reads as TGCGCCAGCAGCTTGGGTATTGGGCAGGGAGCCCTCCCCTGGTACTTC. The V and J genes are TRBV5-1 and TRBJ2-7; tentatively, D is TRBD1 or TRBD2 (5 bases each). The CDR3 has 16 residues. With 0 bases removed from V and 12 bases from J, the gap between germline ends came to 25 bases. The germline CDR1 and CDR2 sequences are SGHRS and YFSETQ.